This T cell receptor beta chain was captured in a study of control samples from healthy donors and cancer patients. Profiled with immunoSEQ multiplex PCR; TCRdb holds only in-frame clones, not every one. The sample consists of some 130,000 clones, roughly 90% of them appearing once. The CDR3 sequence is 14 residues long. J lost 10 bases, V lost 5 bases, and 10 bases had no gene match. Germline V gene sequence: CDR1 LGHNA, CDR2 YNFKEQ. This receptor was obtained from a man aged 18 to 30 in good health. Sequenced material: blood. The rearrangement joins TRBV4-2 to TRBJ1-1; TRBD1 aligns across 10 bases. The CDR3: CASSGDRDRGVAFF. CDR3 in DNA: TGTGCCAGCAGCGGGGACCGGGACAGGGGTGTAGCTTTCTTT.